The source of this T cell receptor (beta chain) is a study of cytomegalovirus exposure and HLA in healthy donors. Study outcomes and limitations: Reported performance of the classifier showed diagnosis of cytomegalovirus status with high specificity and sensitivity. In a later analysis, first-cohort TCR clusters were found to tend to co-occur in the 130 or so validation repertoires.

The roughly 120-subject validation cohort, separate from the approximately 630-subject first cohort, included the donors. CDR1 and CDR2 (germline): SGHRS, YFSETQ. V lost 1 base to trimming and J lost 6 bases, with 13 bases between them. The CDR3 contains 15 residues. This clone has only one observation. Antigen: not known. Method: immunoSEQ multiplex PCR; TCRdb's copy keeps in-frame clones and lacks some. This sample has a few hundred thousand clones, with 90% found just once. This sequence was found in a woman in her twenties or thirties in good health and CMV-seronegative. The chain uses TRBV5-1 and TRBJ2-2, with D perhaps TRBD1 or TRBD2 (7 bases each). Sequencing was done on a sample of PBMCs. DNA of the CDR3: TGCGCCAGCAGCTTGTTGACAGGGAGGGCCGGGGAGCTGTTTTTT. It encodes CASSLLTGRAGELFF.